The entry that follows covers one T cell receptor beta chain sequence. The antigen is not known. The CDR3 loop spans 16 amino acids. CDR1 and CDR2 (germline): MNHEY, SMNVEV (reference sequence). The V gene end was trimmed by 3 bases and the J gene end by 6 bases; junction bases not matched to a gene: 10. This sample is part of a study of brain T cells in children with intractable seizures. Findings and caveats of the study: Pre- and post-surgery blood differed in depth, so pre-surgery absences may be undersampling.

The data were produced by immunoSEQ multiplex PCR, yet TCRdb's version contains in-frame clones alone and is incomplete. The table has tens of thousands of clones, approximately 94% seen once. The TCR originated in a boy under two years old with tuberous sclerosis and intractable seizures. The sample consisted of peripheral blood, taken at surgery. V gene TRBV27 combines with J gene TRBJ2-2; 7 nucleotides match TRBD2. DNA of the CDR3: TGTGCCAGCAGTTTTTTGAGGGAGGGCCTTTCCGGGGAGCTGTTTTTT. It codes for CASSFLREGLSGELFF.